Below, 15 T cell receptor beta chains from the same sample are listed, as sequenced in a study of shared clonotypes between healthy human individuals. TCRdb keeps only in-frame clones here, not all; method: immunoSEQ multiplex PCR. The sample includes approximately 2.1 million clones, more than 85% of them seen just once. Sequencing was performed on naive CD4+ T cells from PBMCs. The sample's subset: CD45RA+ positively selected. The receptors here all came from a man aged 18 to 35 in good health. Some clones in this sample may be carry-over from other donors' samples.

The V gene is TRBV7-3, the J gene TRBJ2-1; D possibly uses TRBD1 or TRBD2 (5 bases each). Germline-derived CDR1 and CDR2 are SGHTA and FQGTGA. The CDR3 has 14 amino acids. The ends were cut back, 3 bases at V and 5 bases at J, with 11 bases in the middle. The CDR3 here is CASSLRGIHNEQFF. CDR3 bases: TGTGCCAGCAGCTTGAGGGGAATCCACAATGAGCAGTTCTTC.

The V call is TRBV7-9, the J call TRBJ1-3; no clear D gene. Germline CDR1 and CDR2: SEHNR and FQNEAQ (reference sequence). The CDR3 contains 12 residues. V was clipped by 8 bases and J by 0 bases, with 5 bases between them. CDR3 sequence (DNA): TGTGCCAGCGGCCCCTCTGGAAACACCATATATTTT. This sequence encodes CASGPSGNTIYF.

The CDR3 region is CASSLSDATDTQYF. The CDR3 coding sequence is TGTGCCAGCAGTTTATCAGACGCCACAGATACGCAGTATTTT. The chain employs TRBV6-5 and TRBJ2-3; D unresolved. There are 14 residues in the CDR3. Germline V lookup: CDR1 MNHEY, CDR2 SVGAGI. With 4 bases removed from V and 2 bases from J, the gap between germline ends came to 10 bases.

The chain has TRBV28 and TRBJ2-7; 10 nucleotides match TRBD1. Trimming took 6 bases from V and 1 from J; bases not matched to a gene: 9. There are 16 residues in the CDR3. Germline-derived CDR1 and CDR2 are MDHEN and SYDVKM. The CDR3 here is CASRKDRTGGSYEQYF. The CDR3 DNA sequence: TGTGCCAGCAGAAAGGATCGGACAGGGGGTTCCTACGAGCAGTACTTC.

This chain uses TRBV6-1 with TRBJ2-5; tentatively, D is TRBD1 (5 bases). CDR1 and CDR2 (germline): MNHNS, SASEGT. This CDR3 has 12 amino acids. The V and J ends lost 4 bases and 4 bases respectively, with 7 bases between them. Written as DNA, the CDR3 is TGTGCCAGCAGTGGGGGCAGAGAGACCCAGTACTTC. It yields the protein CASSGGRETQYF.

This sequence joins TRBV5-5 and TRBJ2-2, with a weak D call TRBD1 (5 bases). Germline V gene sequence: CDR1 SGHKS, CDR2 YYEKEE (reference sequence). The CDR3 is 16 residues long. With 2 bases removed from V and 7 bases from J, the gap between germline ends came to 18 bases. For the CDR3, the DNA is TGTGCCAGCAGCTTTGGCAGGGCAGGGCAGGGCGGGGAGCTGTTTTTT. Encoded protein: CASSFGRAGQGGELFF.

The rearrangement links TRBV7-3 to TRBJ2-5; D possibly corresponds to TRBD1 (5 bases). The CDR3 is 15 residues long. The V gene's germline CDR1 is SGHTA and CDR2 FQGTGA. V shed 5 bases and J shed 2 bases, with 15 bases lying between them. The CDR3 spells CASSQQATSQETQYF. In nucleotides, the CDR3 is TGTGCCAGCAGCCAACAGGCGACGTCACAAGAGACCCAGTACTTC.

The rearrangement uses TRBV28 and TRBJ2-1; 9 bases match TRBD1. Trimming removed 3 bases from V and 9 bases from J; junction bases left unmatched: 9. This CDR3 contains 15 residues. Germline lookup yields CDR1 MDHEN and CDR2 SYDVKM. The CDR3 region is CASSFDRGLLVEQFF. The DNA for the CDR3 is TGTGCCAGCAGTTTTGACAGGGGGTTGTTGGTTGAGCAGTTCTTC.

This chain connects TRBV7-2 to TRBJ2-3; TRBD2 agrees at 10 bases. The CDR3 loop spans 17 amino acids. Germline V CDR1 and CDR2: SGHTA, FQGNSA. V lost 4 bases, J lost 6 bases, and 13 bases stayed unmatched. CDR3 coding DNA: TGTGCCAGCAGCTCCCCCTCAGGAGCGGGAGGGCTGGATACGCAGTATTTT. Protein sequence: CASSSPSGAGGLDTQYF.

The CDR3 DNA follows: TGTGCCAGCAGCAAAGAGATTGAACACAGAAAACTGTTTTTT. Translation gives CASSKEIEHRKLFF. This rearrangement joins TRBV21-1 to TRBJ1-4; the table names TRBD1, a call not compared with the DNA. TRBV21-1 is a pseudogene segment. The CDR3 loop spans 14 amino acids.

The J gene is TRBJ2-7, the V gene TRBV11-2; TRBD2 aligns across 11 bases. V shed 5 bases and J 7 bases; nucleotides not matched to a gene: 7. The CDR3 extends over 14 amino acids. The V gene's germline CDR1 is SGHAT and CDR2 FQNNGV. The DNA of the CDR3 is TGTGCCAGCAGCCCTATAGCGGGAGGGCGGGAGCAGTACTTC. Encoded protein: CASSPIAGGREQYF. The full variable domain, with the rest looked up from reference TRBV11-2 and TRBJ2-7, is EAGVAQSPRYKIIEKRQSVAFWCNPISGHATLYWYQQILGQGPKLLIQFQNNGVVDDSQLPKDRFSAERLKGVDSTLKIQPAKLEDSAVYLCASSPIAGGREQYFGPGTRLTVT.

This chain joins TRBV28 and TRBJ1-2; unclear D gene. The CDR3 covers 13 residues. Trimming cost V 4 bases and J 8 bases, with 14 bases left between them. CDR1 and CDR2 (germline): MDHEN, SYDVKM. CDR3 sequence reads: CASSSPGFGGYTF. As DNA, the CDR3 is TGTGCCAGCAGTTCCCCCGGGTTTGGCGGCTACACCTTC.

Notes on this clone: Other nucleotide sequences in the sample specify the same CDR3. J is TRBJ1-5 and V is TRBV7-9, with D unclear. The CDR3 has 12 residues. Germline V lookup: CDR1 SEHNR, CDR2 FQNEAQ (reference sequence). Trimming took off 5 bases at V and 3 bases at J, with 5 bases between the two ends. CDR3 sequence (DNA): TGTGCCAGCAGCCCCGACAATCAGCCCCAGCATTTT. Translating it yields CASSPDNQPQHF.

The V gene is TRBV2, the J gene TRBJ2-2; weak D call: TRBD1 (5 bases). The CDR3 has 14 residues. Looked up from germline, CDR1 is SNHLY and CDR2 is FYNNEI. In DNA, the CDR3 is TGTGCGTCAAGCCGCCTAGGGGACACCGGGGAGCTGTTTTTT. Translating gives CASSRLGDTGELFF.

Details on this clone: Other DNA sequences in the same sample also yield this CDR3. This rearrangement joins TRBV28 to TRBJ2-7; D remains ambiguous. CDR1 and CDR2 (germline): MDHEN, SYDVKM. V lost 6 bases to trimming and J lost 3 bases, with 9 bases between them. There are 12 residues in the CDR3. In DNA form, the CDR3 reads TGTGCCAGCAGCCTTCCGAGCTACGAGCAGTACTTC. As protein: CASSLPSYEQYF.